This T cell receptor (beta chain) was identified in a study of response to subunit inactivated influenza vaccine. Study conclusions and caveats: Only a handful of new T cells, the authors suggested, are recruited with each seasonal influenza vaccination.

This clonotype was seen ten or more times. Its antigen remains unidentified. TCRdb recomputed calls from the RT-PCR reads with MiXCR, one row per CDR3 protein. The sample lists some 600,000 distinct CDR3 sequences, around 13% occurring once. The germline CDR1 and CDR2 sequences are SQVTM and ANQGSEA. This CDR3 contains 14 residues. V was trimmed by 4 bases and J by 4 bases, leaving 15 bases between them. The clonotype originates from a man aged 50-60 years who received an inactivated influenza vaccine. V is TRBV29-1 and J is TRBJ2-3, with D tentatively TRBD1 or TRBD2 (5 bases each). This sample comprised PBMCs from blood, obtained less than 15 days before vaccination. DNA of the CDR3: TGCAGCGTTGTTTTCTGGAAGGGACCAGATACGCAGTATTTT. Translating it yields CSVVFWKGPDTQYF.